This paragraph reports one T cell receptor beta chain. Its target is not known. This specimen belongs to a study of post-analysis software for immune sequencing data. Study-level information: Included among the disease courses, which were recorded for the cohort, were relapsing-remitting, secondary progressive and progressive-relapsing multiple sclerosis.

V lost 2 bases and J 0 bases, leaving 8 bases between the germline ends. The CDR3 is 15 residues long. General study results and limits: There were four or five TRBV segments more frequent in patients than controls, and TRBV5-6, TRBV5-1 and TRBV20-1 were among them.

TCR beta libraries were prepared from cDNA with unique molecular identifiers. MiXCR, applied by TCRdb to the PCR reads, yields one record per CDR3 protein. The sample records 650,000 to 900,000 distinct CDR3 sequences, about 45% being singletons. Sequencing was done on a sample of blood. V is TRBV12-3 or TRBV12-4 and J is TRBJ2-4; no firm D call. This TCR came from a girl aged 10-17 years with multiple sclerosis. This CDR3 is CASSLQLLAKNIQYF. The CDR3 DNA reads as TGTGCCAGCAGTTTACAGTTACTAGCCAAAAACATTCAGTACTTC.